The next 31 T cell receptor beta chains were all read from a single sample in a study of blood T cell repertoires in COVID-19. TCRdb's copy holds only in-frame clones and misses some; the assay was immunoSEQ multiplex PCR. The sample records about 310,000 clones, 87% being singletons. Sequencing was performed on peripheral blood. All receptors derive from a woman aged 45-65 years who had recovered from COVID-19.

The V and J genes are TRBV28 and TRBJ2-7, with a possible D match to TRBD2 (5 bases). Germline V lookup: CDR1 MDHEN, CDR2 SYDVKM. The ends were cut back, 3 bases at V and 7 bases at J, with 10 bases in the middle. CDR3 length: 12 amino acids. CDR3 amino acids: CASSFHRDEQYF. For the CDR3, the DNA is TGTGCCAGCAGTTTTCACCGGGATGAGCAGTACTTC.

V is TRBV5-5 and J is TRBJ1-1; TRBD1 might be the D (5 bases). The CDR3 spans 16 residues. Germline CDR1 reads SGHKS; CDR2 reads YYEKEE (reference sequence). Trimming took off 0 bases at V and 0 bases at J, with 12 bases between the two ends. CDR3 protein: CASSLVLGAMNTEAFF. The CDR3 coding sequence is TGTGCCAGCAGCTTGGTTCTTGGGGCCATGAACACTGAAGCTTTCTTT.

V usage is TRBV5-5 and J usage is TRBJ2-7; D unresolved. The CDR3 runs 15 residues. The germline CDR1 and CDR2 sequences are SGHKS and YYEKEE (reference sequence). V was trimmed by 0 bases and J by 0 bases, leaving 10 bases between them. The chain's CDR3 is CASSLGQASSYEQYF. Written as DNA, the CDR3 is TGTGCCAGCAGCTTGGGGCAGGCGAGCTCCTACGAGCAGTACTTC.

V gene TRBV9 combines with J gene TRBJ2-2; a possible D gene is TRBD2 (5 bases). The germline V and J ends were trimmed by 0 bases and 3 bases, with 9 bases remaining between them. CDR1 is SGDLS and CDR2 is YYNGEE in the germline V gene. The CDR3 is 15 residues long. CDR3 loop: CASSVERVDTGELFF. The CDR3 nucleotides are TGTGCCAGCAGCGTAGAGAGGGTAGACACCGGGGAGCTGTTTTTT.

This clone was seen a handful of times. V and J are TRBV6-6 and TRBJ2-2; TRBD2 might be the D (5 bases). Germline assignment: CDR1 MNHNY and CDR2 SVGAGI (reference sequence). CDR3 length: 13 amino acids. With 6 bases removed from V and 5 bases from J, the gap between germline ends came to 10 bases. CDR3 nucleotides: TGTGCCAGCAGCCTCGACTATACCGGGGAGCTGTTTTTT. Protein: CASSLDYTGELFF.

The chain uses TRBV28 and TRBJ1-6; possible D gene TRBD1, 6 bases. Germline CDR1 and CDR2: MDHEN and SYDVKM. V lost 1 base and J 8 bases, leaving 12 bases between the germline ends. This CDR3 contains 15 residues. The CDR3 loop is CASSLYTGSDSPLHF. Here the CDR3 DNA reads TGTGCCAGCAGTTTATATACAGGGTCTGATTCACCCCTCCACTTT.

V is TRBV5-1 and J is TRBJ2-7, with 7 bases that match TRBD1. The CDR3 length is 14 residues. V lost 2 bases to trimming and J lost 1 base; unmatched junction nucleotides: 3. Germline CDR1 SGHRS, CDR2 YFSETQ. CDR3 in DNA: TGCGCCAGCAGCTTTAGGGGGCAATCCTACGAGCAGTACTTC. This gives the protein CASSFRGQSYEQYF.

V is TRBV30 and J is TRBJ2-3, with 10 bases that match TRBD2. CDR3 length: 16 residues. The germline gives CDR1 GTSNPN, CDR2 SVGIG (reference sequence). J lost 2 bases, V lost 3 bases, and 8 bases had no gene match. The CDR3: CAWRLAGAVYTDTQYF. The CDR3 DNA reads as TGTGCCTGGAGGCTAGCGGGGGCTGTTTACACAGATACGCAGTATTTT.

Only a few counts were recorded for this clone. In DNA, the CDR3 is TGTGCCAGCAGCCCGCTGGGGACAGGGTCCGAAAAACTGTTTTTT. This gives the protein CASSPLGTGSEKLFF. The chain joins TRBV5-6 to TRBJ1-4, with 9 bases aligning to TRBD1. CDR1 is SGHDT, CDR2 YYEEEE, per germline. V lost 4 bases and J lost 8; bases outside the gene matches: 9. The CDR3 extends over 15 amino acids.

The chain links TRBV27 to TRBJ1-2, with D perhaps TRBD1 (6 bases). V shed 6 bases and J shed 6 bases, with 17 bases lying between them. CDR1 and CDR2 from the germline V gene are MNHEY and SMNVEV (reference sequence). CDR3 size: 14 residues. CDR3 residues: CASSPGWGHHGYTF. CDR3 nucleotide sequence: TGTGCCAGCAGCCCTGGGTGGGGGCACCATGGCTACACCTTC.

The chain combines TRBV7-5 with TRBJ1-2. TRBV7-5 is reported as a pseudogene. CDR3 length equals 12 residues. The CDR3 region has the DNA TGTGCCAGAACCACGAGGCCGGCTGGCTACACCTTC. Translating gives CARTTRPAGYTF.

This clone was counted between two and nine times. The J gene is TRBJ1-1, the V gene TRBV28, with 7 bases aligning to TRBD1. Per germline, CDR1 MDHEN and CDR2 SYDVKM. V trimming: 7 bases; J trimming: 5 bases; junction bases outside the gene matches: 10. The CDR3 has 14 amino acids. The CDR3 DNA sequence: TGTGCCAGCACAGACAGGGCGTTGAGGACTGAAGCTTTCTTT. Its translation: CASTDRALRTEAFF.

The rearrangement joins TRBV7-6 to TRBJ2-1; TRBD2 matches 11 bases. CDR1 and CDR2 from the germline V gene are SGHVS and FNYEAQ. CDR3 length: 17 amino acids. V lost 5 bases and J lost 5; bases outside the gene matches: 11. The CDR3 DNA sequence: TGTGCCAGCAGCCGTCAAATCGGGACTAGCGGCCACAATGAGCAGTTCTTC. Protein sequence: CASSRQIGTSGHNEQFF.

The chain has TRBV19 and TRBJ2-2; the match to TRBD1 covers 9 bases. Trimming removed 4 bases from V and 6 bases from J; junction bases left unmatched: 0. The germline V gene has CDR1 LNHDA and CDR2 SQIVND (reference sequence). The CDR3 length is 13 residues. CDR3 DNA sequence: TGTGCCAGTAGTAGGACAGGGGCCGGGGAGCTGTTTTTT. The encoded protein is CASSRTGAGELFF.

The chain employs TRBV2 and TRBJ2-2; tentative D call: TRBD1 (6 bases). This CDR3 contains 15 residues. Germline V gene data show CDR1 as SNHLY and CDR2 as FYNNEI. Trimming took off 3 bases at V and 6 bases at J, with 14 bases between the two ends. Here the CDR3 DNA reads TGTGCCAGCAGTGAGTTGGTACAGGGCGCCGGGGAGCTGTTTTTT. Encoded protein: CASSELVQGAGELFF.

The chain combines TRBV6-2 or TRBV6-3 with TRBJ2-7; TRBD2 matches 7 bases. Trimming removed 2 bases from V and 3 bases from J; junction bases left unmatched: 7. The CDR3 length is 15 residues. Germline V CDR1 and CDR2: MNHEY, SVGEGT. CDR3 region: CASSYAGESLYEQYF. CDR3 sequence (DNA): TGTGCCAGCAGTTACGCGGGGGAATCCCTCTACGAGCAGTACTTC.

This sequence joins TRBV3-1 (or the pseudogene TRBV3-2) and TRBJ1-2; TRBD1 agrees at 7 bases. The CDR3 runs to 14 residues. Germline V gene data show CDR1 as LGHDT and CDR2 as YNNKEL (reference sequence). After removal of 2 bases from V and 6 bases from J, the junction contained 6 bases not matched to a gene. The CDR3 DNA follows: TGTGCCAGCAGCCAAAATACAGGGGAGGATGGCTACACCTTC. Its protein is CASSQNTGEDGYTF.

This chain links TRBV6-6 with TRBJ2-5; D is perhaps TRBD1 (6 bases). Trimming shortened V by 5 bases and J by 2 bases, and 15 bases separated the two germline ends. This CDR3 contains 15 residues. CDR1 is MNHNY and CDR2 is SVGAGI in the germline V gene (reference sequence). The DNA of the CDR3 is TGTGCCAGCAGTACTTCTCAGGGGATTCAAGAGACCCAGTACTTC. Translated, it gives CASSTSQGIQETQYF.

This chain joins TRBV28 and TRBJ1-5; 7 bases line up with TRBD1. This CDR3 is built from 13 residues. The V gene's germline CDR1 is MDHEN and CDR2 SYDVKM. The V and J ends lost 10 bases and 5 bases, in that order; junction bases with no gene match: 8. The CDR3 nucleotides read TGTGCCATAAATCAACAGGGGTATCAGCCCCAGCATTTT. It codes for CAINQQGYQPQHF.

This clone occurred a few times. This chain links TRBV7-2 with TRBJ2-3; no firm D call. Deletions cut 6 bases from V and 2 bases from J, with 12 bases between. The germline V gene encodes CDR1 SGHTA and CDR2 FQGNSA. CDR3 size: 14 residues. CDR3 nucleotides: TGTGCCAGCAGTGCGATGGGCACCACAGATACGCAGTATTTT. This encodes CASSAMGTTDTQYF.

The rearrangement joins TRBV6-2 or TRBV6-3 to TRBJ2-2; 12 bases agree with TRBD2. CDR1 is MNHEY and CDR2 is SVGEGT in the germline V gene. CDR3 length: 21 amino acids. V was clipped by 6 bases and J by 2 bases; unmatched bases: 19. DNA for the CDR3: TGTGCCAGCAGCCGCCCTAGATTAAGACTAGCGGGAGCGACAAACACCGGGGAGCTGTTTTTT. This translates into CASSRPRLRLAGATNTGELFF.

The genes are TRBV9 and TRBJ2-2; the D is unclear. CDR1 and CDR2 from the germline V gene are SGDLS and YYNGEE. V was trimmed by 4 bases and J by 5 bases, leaving 9 bases between them. The CDR3 has 13 residues. The CDR3 region is CASSFTRTGELFF. CDR3 coding DNA: TGTGCCAGCAGCTTTACGAGGACCGGGGAGCTGTTTTTT.

Only a few counts were recorded for this clone. V usage is TRBV28 and J usage is TRBJ1-3, with 8 bases identical to TRBD1. This CDR3 has 16 residues. The V gene's germline CDR1 is MDHEN and CDR2 SYDVKM. Germline trimming cut 6 bases from V and 2 bases from J; bases unmatched to any gene: 9. CDR3 bases: TGTGCCAGCAGCATAAGCGGACAGGGAACTGGAAACACCATATATTTT. Translation: CASSISGQGTGNTIYF.

The chain combines TRBV4-2 with TRBJ2-1; no firm D call. CDR1 is LGHNA and CDR2 is YNFKEQ in the germline V gene. The CDR3 loop spans 13 amino acids. Trimming took 2 bases from V and 10 from J, leaving 12 bases between them. CDR3 residues: CASSQLIVYEQFF. The CDR3 bases are TGTGCCAGCAGCCAACTAATAGTGTACGAGCAGTTCTTC.

This chain connects TRBV18 to TRBJ1-5; D unclear. From germline, CDR1 is KGHSH and CDR2 LQKENI. The length of the CDR3 is 14 residues. V lost 0 bases and J lost 0, with 3 bases in between. The DNA of the CDR3 is TGTGCCAGCTCACCACCTCTTAGCAATCAGCCCCAGCATTTT. Translation: CASSPPLSNQPQHF.

V usage is TRBV7-3 and J usage is TRBJ2-1; D may be TRBD1 (6 bases). Germline CDR1 SGHTA, CDR2 FQGTGA. Trimming left V 9 bases short and J 4 bases short, with 16 bases between. This CDR3 is built from 14 residues. The CDR3 sequence is CASAKTGSYNEQFF. CDR3 nucleotide sequence: TGTGCCAGTGCGAAGACAGGAAGTTACAATGAGCAGTTCTTC.

J is TRBJ2-7 and V is TRBV11-2; 7 positions match TRBD1. This CDR3 spans 16 amino acids. V lost 0 bases, J lost 6 bases, and 11 bases stayed unmatched. In germline, CDR1 is SGHAT, CDR2 FQNNGV. The CDR3 bases are TGTGCCAGCAGCTTAGATCTTCGGACAGGCCAAGGCGAGCAGTACTTC. Translation gives CASSLDLRTGQGEQYF.

The rearrangement uses TRBV7-7 and TRBJ2-5; weak D call: TRBD2 (7 bases). The germline gives CDR1 SSHAT, CDR2 FNYEAQ (reference sequence). The CDR3 consists of 16 residues. Trimming shortened V by 4 bases and J by 5 bases, and 20 bases separated the two germline ends. In nucleotides, the CDR3 is TGTGCCAGCAGCTCTATGCCCATCGGGGGGCTGGAGACCCAGTACTTC. Translating gives CASSSMPIGGLETQYF.

This chain joins TRBV11-2 and TRBJ2-5; 10 bases are shared with TRBD2. From germline, CDR1 is SGHAT and CDR2 FQNNGV. The trim removed 8 bases at V and 7 bases at J, leaving 7 bases unmatched. This CDR3 spans 13 amino acids. In DNA form, the CDR3 reads TGTGCCAGCGTACTAGCGGGGCGGGGGACCCAGTACTTC. Its protein is CASVLAGRGTQYF.

The V gene is TRBV5-4, the J gene TRBJ1-1; D is unresolved. The CDR3 sequence is 15 residues long. Germline assignment: CDR1 SGHNT and CDR2 YYREEE (reference sequence). Trimming stripped 5 bases from V and 0 bases from J, with 14 bases between. CDR3 amino acids: CASRGEVSMNTEAFF. The CDR3, as DNA: TGTGCCAGCAGAGGAGAAGTCTCGATGAACACTGAAGCTTTCTTT.

The J gene is TRBJ1-2, the V gene TRBV29-1, with D possibly matching TRBD1 (5 bases). CDR1 is SQVTM and CDR2 is ANQGSEA in the germline V gene. The CDR3 consists of 13 residues. V was shortened by 5 bases and J by 7 bases, with 17 bases between the two germline ends. CDR3 amino acids: CSVYSGQGSGYTF. CDR3 DNA sequence: TGCAGCGTTTATTCAGGCCAGGGATCTGGCTACACCTTC.